Shown below are 5 T cell receptor beta chains from a single sample sequenced in a study of blood T cell repertoires in COVID-19. TCRdb keeps only in-frame clones here, not all; method: immunoSEQ multiplex PCR. Of 50,000 to 65,000 clones listed, around 86% are singletons. Sequenced material: peripheral blood. The receptors come from a man over 45 with active COVID-19.

This clone was recorded a few times. The chain combines TRBV27 with TRBJ2-7, with TRBD1 matching over 10 bases. Germline V gene data show CDR1 as MNHEY and CDR2 as SMNVEV (reference sequence). This CDR3 has 15 residues. Trimming at V came to 8 bases and at J to 4 bases, leaving 11 bases not matched to a gene. The CDR3 loop reads CASAPRDRGVYEQYF. The CDR3 nucleotides read TGTGCCAGCGCTCCCCGGGACAGGGGAGTGTACGAGCAGTACTTC.

The chain combines TRBV5-8 with TRBJ2-2; 10 bases map to TRBD2. CDR1 and CDR2 (germline): SGHTS, YDEGEE. V trimming: 4 bases; J trimming: 3 bases; junction bases outside the gene matches: 3. CDR3 size: 15 residues. CDR3 sequence reads: CASSSLAGDTGELFF. As DNA, the CDR3 is TGTGCCAGCAGCAGCCTAGCGGGGGACACCGGGGAGCTGTTTTTT. The variable domain in full, with the rest retrieved from reference TRBV5-8 and TRBJ2-2, is EAGVTQSPTHLIKTRGQQATLRCSPISGHTSVYWYQQALGLGLQFLLWYDEGEERNRGNFPPRFSGRQFPNYSSELNVNALELEDSALYLCASSSLAGDTGELFFGEGSRLTVL.

The V gene is TRBV7-2, the J gene TRBJ1-5; 7 nucleotides line up with TRBD1. This CDR3 spans 15 amino acids. Germline loops: CDR1 SGHTA, CDR2 FQGNSA. V dropped 5 bases and J dropped 7; count of bases not matched to a gene: 11. The CDR3 spells CASSQRAGDSQPQHF. For the CDR3, the DNA is TGTGCCAGCAGCCAACGAGCAGGGGACAGCCAGCCCCAGCATTTT.

This chain uses TRBV5-1 with TRBJ2-7; TRBD2 matches 7 bases. Unmatched junction bases numbered 12, after V lost 0 bases and J lost 6 bases. This CDR3 is 16 amino acids long. CDR1 and CDR2 (germline): SGHRS, YFSETQ. CDR3 amino acids: CASSLGLGRERREQYF. As DNA, the CDR3 is TGCGCCAGCAGCTTGGGGTTGGGGCGGGAGCGTCGCGAGCAGTACTTC.

This clone was observed a handful of times. The chain links TRBV7-3 to TRBJ1-6; D not certain. The length of the CDR3 is 13 residues. Germline CDR1 and CDR2: SGHTA and FQGTGA. With 2 bases removed from V and 7 bases from J, the gap between germline ends came to 6 bases. The CDR3 DNA reads TGTGCCAGCAGCTTATCTCGGAATTCACCCCTCCACTTT. It is translated as CASSLSRNSPLHF.